This TCR beta chain was identified in a study of EBV T-cell therapy then PD-1 blockade in nasopharyngeal carcinoma. Here immunoSEQ multiplex PCR was the method, and the copy in TCRdb shows in-frame clones only, minus some. This sample has about 14,000 clones, with about 85% found just once. The CDR3 extends over 12 amino acids. The germline V gene has CDR1 LNHDA and CDR2 SQIVND (reference sequence). Trimming took 1 base from V and 5 from J, leaving 5 bases between them. For this clone: Its antigen is not known.

Treatment described: AdE1-LMPpoly-expanded autologous EBV-specific T-cell therapy followed by anti-PD-1 nivolumab. The specimen was CD8+ T cells from blood, collected around day 99 from a patient whose treatment included autologous EBV-specific T cells and nivolumab. The rearrangement joins TRBV19 to TRBJ1-1; D gene uncertain. The TCR originated in a man in his forties or fifties with nasopharyngeal carcinoma. The CDR3 DNA is TGTGCCAGTAGTATAGGCCGGACTGAAGCTTTCTTT. Translated: CASSIGRTEAFF.